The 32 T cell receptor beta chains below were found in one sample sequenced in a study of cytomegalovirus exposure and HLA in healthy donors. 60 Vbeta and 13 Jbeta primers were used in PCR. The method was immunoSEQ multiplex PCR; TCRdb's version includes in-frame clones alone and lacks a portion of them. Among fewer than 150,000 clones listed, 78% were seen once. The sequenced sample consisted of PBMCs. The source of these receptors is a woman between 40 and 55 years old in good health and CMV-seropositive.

Written as DNA, the CDR3 is TGTGCCAGCAGCCCCCTAGCGGGAGCAGCAGATACGCAGTATTTT. It translates to CASSPLAGAADTQYF. This rearrangement joins TRBV4-2 to TRBJ2-3; 10 bases match TRBD2. CDR3 size: 15 residues. From germline, CDR1 is LGHNA and CDR2 YNFKEQ. V gave up 4 bases and J gave up 4 bases; unmatched junction bases: 5.

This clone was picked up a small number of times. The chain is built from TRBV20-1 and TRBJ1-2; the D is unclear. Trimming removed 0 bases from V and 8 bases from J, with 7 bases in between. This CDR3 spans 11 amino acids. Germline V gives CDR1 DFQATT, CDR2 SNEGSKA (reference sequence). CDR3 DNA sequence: TGCAGTGCTAGAGATCTAGTAGGCTACACCTTC. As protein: CSARDLVGYTF.

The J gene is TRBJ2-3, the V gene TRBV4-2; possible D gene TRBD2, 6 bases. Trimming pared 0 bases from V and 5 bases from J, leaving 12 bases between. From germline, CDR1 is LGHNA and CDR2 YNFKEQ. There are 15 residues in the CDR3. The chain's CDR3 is CASSQEGGRRDTQYF. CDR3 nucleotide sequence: TGTGCCAGCAGCCAAGAGGGGGGAAGGAGAGATACGCAGTATTTT.

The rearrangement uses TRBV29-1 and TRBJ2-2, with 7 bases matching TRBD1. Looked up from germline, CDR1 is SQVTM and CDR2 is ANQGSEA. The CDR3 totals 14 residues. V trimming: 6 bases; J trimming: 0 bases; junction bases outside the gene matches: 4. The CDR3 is CSVGQDANTGELFF. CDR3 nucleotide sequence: TGCAGCGTAGGACAGGACGCGAACACCGGGGAGCTGTTTTTT.

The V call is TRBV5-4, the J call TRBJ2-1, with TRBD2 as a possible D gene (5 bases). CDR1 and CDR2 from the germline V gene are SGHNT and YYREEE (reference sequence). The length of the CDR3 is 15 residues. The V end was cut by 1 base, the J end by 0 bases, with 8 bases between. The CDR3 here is CASSLLAHSYNEQFF. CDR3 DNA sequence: TGTGCCAGCAGCTTGCTAGCTCACTCCTACAATGAGCAGTTCTTC.

The DNA of the CDR3 is TGTGCCAGCCGAGTTGGAGAGACCCAGTACTTC. It translates to CASRVGETQYF. The J gene is TRBJ2-5, the V gene TRBV6-1; D is undetermined. Between the trimmed V and J ends, which lost 8 bases and 4 bases, there was a span of 8 bases. This CDR3 is 11 amino acids long. CDR1 and CDR2 (germline): MNHNS, SASEGT.

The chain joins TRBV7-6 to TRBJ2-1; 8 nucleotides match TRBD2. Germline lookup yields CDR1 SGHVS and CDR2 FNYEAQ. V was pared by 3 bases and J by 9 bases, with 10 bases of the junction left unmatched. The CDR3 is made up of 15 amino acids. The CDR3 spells CASSFIGAGGLEQFF. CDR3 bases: TGTGCCAGCAGCTTTATCGGGGCGGGAGGCCTTGAGCAGTTCTTC.

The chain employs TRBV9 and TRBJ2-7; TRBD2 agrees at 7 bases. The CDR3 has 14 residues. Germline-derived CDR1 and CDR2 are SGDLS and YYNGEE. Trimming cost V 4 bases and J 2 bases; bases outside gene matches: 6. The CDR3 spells CASSPTAGTYEQYF. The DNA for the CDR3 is TGTGCCAGCAGCCCAACAGCGGGGACCTACGAGCAGTACTTC.

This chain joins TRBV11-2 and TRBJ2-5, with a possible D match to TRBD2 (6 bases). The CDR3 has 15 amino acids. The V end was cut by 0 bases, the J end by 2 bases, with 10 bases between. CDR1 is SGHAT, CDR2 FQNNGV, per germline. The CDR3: CASSLEAGLQETQYF. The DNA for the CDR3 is TGTGCCAGCAGCTTAGAGGCGGGGTTACAAGAGACCCAGTACTTC.

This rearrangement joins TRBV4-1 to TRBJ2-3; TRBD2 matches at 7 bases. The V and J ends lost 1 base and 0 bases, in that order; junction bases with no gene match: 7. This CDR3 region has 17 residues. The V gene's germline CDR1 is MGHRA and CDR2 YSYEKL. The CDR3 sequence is CASSQGSLAVSTDTQYF. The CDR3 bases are TGCGCCAGCAGCCAAGGCTCCCTAGCGGTTAGCACAGATACGCAGTATTTT.

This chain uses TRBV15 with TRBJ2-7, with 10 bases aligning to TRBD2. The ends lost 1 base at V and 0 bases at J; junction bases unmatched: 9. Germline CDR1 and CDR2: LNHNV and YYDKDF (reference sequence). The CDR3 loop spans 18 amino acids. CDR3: CATSRAPPTSGYSYEQYF. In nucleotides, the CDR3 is TGTGCCACCAGCAGAGCCCCACCGACTAGCGGGTACTCCTACGAGCAGTACTTC.

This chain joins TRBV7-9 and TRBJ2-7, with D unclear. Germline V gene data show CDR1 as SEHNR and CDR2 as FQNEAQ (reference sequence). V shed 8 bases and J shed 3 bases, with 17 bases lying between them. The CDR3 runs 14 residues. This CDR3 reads CASRPRDSFYEQYF. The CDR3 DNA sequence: TGTGCCAGCCGGCCAAGAGACTCCTTCTACGAGCAGTACTTC.

The DNA of the CDR3 is TGTGCCAGCAGCTCGACGGGGACCGGGACAGGGGGCGTCACTGAAGCTTTCTTT. It is translated as CASSSTGTGTGGVTEAFF. V usage is TRBV5-5 and J usage is TRBJ1-1; TRBD1 agrees at 12 bases. The CDR3 is 18 amino acids. Germline V gene data show CDR1 as SGHKS and CDR2 as YYEKEE (reference sequence). The J segment lost 4 bases and the V segment lost 3 bases, leaving 13 bases of the junction unmatched.

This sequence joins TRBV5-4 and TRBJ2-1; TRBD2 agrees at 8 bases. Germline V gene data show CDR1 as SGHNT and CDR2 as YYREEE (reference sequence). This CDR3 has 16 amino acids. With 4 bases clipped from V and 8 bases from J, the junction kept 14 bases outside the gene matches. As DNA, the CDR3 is TGTGCCAGCAGCCCCGGGGGCGGGAGGTCAGCTTATGAGCAGTTCTTC. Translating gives CASSPGGGRSAYEQFF.

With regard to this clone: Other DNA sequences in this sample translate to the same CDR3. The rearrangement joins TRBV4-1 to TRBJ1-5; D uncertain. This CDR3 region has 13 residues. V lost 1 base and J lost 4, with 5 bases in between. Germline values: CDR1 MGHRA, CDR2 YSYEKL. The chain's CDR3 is CASSQGRNQPQHF. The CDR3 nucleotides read TGCGCCAGCAGCCAAGGGAGGAATCAGCCCCAGCATTTT.

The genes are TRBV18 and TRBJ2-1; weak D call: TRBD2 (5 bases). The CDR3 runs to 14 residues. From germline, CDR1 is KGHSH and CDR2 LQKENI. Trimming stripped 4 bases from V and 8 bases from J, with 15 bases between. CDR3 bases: TGTGCCAGCTCACTAACGCAAGGAGGATATGAGCAGTTCTTC. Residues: CASSLTQGGYEQFF.

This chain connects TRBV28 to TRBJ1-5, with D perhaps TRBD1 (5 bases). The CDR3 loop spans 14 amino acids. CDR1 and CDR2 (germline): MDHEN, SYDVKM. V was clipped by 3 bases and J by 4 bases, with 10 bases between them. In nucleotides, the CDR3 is TGTGCCAGCAGTTTGAGGCAGGGTAATCAGCCCCAGCATTTT. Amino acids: CASSLRQGNQPQHF.

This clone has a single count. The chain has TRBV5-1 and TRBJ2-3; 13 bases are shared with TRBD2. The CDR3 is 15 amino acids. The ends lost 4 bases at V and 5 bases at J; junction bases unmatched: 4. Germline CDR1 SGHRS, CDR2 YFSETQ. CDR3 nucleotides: TGCGCCAGCAGCGTGGGACTAGCGGGGTTAGATACGCAGTATTTT. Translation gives CASSVGLAGLDTQYF.

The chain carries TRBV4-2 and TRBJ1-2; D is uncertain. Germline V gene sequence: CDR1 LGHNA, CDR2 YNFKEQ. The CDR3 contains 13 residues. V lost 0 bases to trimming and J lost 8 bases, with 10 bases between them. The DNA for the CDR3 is TGTGCCAGCAGCCAAGATGGGAGGACGGGCTACACCTTC. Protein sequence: CASSQDGRTGYTF.

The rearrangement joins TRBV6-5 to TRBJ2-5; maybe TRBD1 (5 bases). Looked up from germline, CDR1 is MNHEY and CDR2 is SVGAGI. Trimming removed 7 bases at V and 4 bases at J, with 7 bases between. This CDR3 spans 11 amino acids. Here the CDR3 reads CASKDRETQYF. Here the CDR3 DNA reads TGTGCCAGCAAAGACAGAGAGACCCAGTACTTC.

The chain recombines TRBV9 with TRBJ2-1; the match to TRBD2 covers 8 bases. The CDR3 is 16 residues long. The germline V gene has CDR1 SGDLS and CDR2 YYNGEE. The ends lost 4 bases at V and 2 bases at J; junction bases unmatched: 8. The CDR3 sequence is CASSRSGNFPYNEQFF. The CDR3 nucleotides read TGTGCCAGCAGCCGTAGCGGGAACTTTCCCTACAATGAGCAGTTCTTC.

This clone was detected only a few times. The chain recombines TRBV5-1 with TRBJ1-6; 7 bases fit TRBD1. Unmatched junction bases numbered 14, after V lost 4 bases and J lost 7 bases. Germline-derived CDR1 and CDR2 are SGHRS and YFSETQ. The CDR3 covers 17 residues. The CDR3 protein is CASSESTGARFNSPLHF. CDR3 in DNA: TGCGCCAGCAGCGAAAGCACAGGGGCCCGATTCAATTCACCCCTCCACTTT.

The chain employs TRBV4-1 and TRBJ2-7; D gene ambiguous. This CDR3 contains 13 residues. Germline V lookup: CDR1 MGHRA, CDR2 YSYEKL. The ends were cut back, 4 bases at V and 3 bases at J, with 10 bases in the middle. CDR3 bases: TGCGCCAGCAGCCCACCACGGAGCTACGAGCAGTACTTC. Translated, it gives CASSPPRSYEQYF.

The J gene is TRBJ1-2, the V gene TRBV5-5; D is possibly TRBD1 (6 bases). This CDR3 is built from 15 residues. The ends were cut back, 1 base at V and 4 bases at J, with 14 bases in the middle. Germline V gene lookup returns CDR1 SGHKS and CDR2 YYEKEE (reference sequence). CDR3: CASSLFVGGAYGYTF. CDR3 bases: TGTGCCAGCAGCTTGTTTGTAGGGGGTGCCTATGGCTACACCTTC.

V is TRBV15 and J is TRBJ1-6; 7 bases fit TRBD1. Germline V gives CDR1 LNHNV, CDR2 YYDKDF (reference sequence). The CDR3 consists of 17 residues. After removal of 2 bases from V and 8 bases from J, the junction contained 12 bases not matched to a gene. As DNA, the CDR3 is TGTGCCACCAGCAGACGTATTCGACAGGGTAGGGATTCACCCCTCCACTTT. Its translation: CATSRRIRQGRDSPLHF.

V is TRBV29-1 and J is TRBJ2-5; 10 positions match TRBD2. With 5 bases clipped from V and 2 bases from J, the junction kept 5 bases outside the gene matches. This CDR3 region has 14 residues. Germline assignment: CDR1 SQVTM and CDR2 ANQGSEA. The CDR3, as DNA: TGCAGCGTTTCAAGGACTAGCGGTCAAGAGACCCAGTACTTC. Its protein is CSVSRTSGQETQYF.

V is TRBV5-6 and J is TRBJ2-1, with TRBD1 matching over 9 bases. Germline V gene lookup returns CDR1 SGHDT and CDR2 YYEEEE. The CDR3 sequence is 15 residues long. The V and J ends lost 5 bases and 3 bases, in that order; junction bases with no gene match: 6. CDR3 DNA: TGTGCCAGCAGGTCCGGGACAGGGCTCTACAATGAGCAGTTCTTC. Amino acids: CASRSGTGLYNEQFF.

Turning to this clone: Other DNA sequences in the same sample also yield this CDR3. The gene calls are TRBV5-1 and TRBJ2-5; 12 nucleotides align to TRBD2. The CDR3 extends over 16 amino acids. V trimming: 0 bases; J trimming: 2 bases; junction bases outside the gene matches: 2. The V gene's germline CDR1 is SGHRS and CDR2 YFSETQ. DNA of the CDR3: TGCGCCAGCAGCTTGGTACTAGCGGGAGGACAAGAGACCCAGTACTTC. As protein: CASSLVLAGGQETQYF.

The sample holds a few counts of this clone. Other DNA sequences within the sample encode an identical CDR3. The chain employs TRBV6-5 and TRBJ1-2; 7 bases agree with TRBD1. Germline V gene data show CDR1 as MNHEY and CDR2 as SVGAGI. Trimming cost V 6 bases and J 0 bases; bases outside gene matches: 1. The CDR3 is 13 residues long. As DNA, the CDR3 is TGTGCCAGCAGACAGGGGCCTAACTATGGCTACACCTTC. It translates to CASRQGPNYGYTF.

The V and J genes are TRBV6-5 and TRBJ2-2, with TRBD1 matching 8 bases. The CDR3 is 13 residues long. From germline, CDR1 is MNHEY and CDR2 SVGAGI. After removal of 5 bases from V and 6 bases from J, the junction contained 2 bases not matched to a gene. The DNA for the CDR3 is TGTGCCAGCAGTACAGGGGGTGCCGGGGAGCTGTTTTTT. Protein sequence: CASSTGGAGELFF.

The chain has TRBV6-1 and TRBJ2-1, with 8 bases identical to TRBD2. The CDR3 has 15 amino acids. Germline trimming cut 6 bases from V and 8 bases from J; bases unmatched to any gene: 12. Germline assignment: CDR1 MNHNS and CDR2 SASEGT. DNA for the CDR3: TGTGCCAGCAGGCCGGGACTAGGGACGGTCGATGAGCAGTTCTTC. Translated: CASRPGLGTVDEQFF.

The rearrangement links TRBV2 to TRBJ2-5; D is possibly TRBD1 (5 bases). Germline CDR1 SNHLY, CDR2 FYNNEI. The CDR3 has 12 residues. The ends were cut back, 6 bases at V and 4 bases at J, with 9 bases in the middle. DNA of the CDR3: TGTGCCAGCAGCAGGGTCAGAGAGACCCAGTACTTC. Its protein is CASSRVRETQYF.